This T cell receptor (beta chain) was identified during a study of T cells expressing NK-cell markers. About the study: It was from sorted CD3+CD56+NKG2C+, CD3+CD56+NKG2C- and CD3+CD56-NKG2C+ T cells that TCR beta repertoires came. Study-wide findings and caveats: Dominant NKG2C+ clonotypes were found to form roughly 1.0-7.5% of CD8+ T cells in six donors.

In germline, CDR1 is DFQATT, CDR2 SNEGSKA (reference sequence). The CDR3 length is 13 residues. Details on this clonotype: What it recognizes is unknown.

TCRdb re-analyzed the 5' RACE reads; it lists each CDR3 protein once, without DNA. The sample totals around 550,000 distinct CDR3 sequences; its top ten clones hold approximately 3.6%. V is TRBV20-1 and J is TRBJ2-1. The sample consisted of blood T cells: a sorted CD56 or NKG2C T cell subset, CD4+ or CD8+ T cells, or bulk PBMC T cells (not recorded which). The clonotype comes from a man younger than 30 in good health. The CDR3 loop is CSASSRQTNEQFF.